These T cell receptor beta chains were read from a single sample in a study of cytomegalovirus exposure and HLA in healthy donors. Profiling relied on immunoSEQ multiplex PCR, and the TCRdb table lists in-frame clones only, not all of them. The sample yields 150,000 to 200,000 clones, 81% seen once. Sample: PBMCs. The receptors were sampled from a woman aged 45-65 years in good health and CMV-seronegative. The CDR3 runs from the conserved cysteine through the conserved F or W. D genes are given only for firm matches. Some rows mark clone size as missing; the rest say once, few, many or name a class of expanded clone.

cdr3_aa cdr3_nt d_call j_call v_call clone_size
CASSLPGVAYNEQFF TGTGCCAGCAGCTTACCAGGGGTCGCCTACAATGAGCAGTTCTTC . TRBJ2-1 TRBV5-8 .
CASSVQGASVGYTF TGTGCCAGCAGCGTACAGGGTGCCTCGGTTGGCTACACCTTC . TRBJ1-2 TRBV5-4 .
CASSLSRENSPLHF TGTGCCAGCAGTTTATCCAGGGAAAACTCACCCCTCCACTTT . TRBJ1-6 TRBV28 .
CASIWGTSGTDTQYF TGTGCCAGCATCTGGGGGACTAGCGGGACAGATACGCAGTATTTT TRBD2 TRBJ2-3 TRBV7-8 .
CASSSTGMGQPQHF TGTGCCAGCAGTTCCACCGGGATGGGTCAGCCCCAGCATTTT . TRBJ1-5 TRBV27 .
CASSLQGWAQPQHF TGTGCCAGCTCACTACAGGGGTGGGCTCAGCCCCAGCATTTT TRBD1 TRBJ1-5 TRBV18 once
CASSLSRSNEQFF TGTGCCAGCAGCTTGAGCAGGTCCAATGAGCAGTTCTTC . TRBJ2-1 TRBV5-4 .
CSVPGSGNTIYF TGCAGCGTCCCAGGGTCGGGAAACACCATATATTTT . TRBJ1-3 TRBV29-1 .
CASSPLGEMNTEAFF TGTGCCAGCTCACCACTCGGAGAGATGAACACTGAAGCTTTCTTT . TRBJ1-1 TRBV18 .
CASSQVTGGNSNTIYF TGCGCCAGCAGCCAGGTGACAGGGGGGAATTCAAACACCATATATTTT TRBD1 TRBJ1-3 TRBV4-3 .
CASSLREGNTEAFF TGTGCCAGCAGTTTACGGGAGGGGAACACTGAAGCTTTCTTT . TRBJ1-1 TRBV6-6 .
CASRGTSGGVETQYF TGTGCCAGCAGGGGGACTAGCGGGGGTGTGGAGACCCAGTACTTC TRBD2 TRBJ2-5 TRBV2 .
CASSYSQRQAGNTIYF TGTGCCAGCAGTTACTCGCAAAGACAGGCTGGAAACACCATATATTTT . TRBJ1-3 TRBV6-5 once
CASSQRTDSGYTF TGTGCCAGCAGCCAAAGGACAGACTCTGGCTACACCTTC . TRBJ1-2 TRBV14 .
CASSEFGAGKGNEQFF TGTGCCAGCAGCGAATTCGGAGCGGGAAAGGGGAATGAGCAGTTCTTC TRBD2 TRBJ2-1 TRBV9 .
CSVRDRNTGELFF TGCAGCGTAAGGGACAGAAACACCGGGGAGCTGTTTTTT TRBD1 TRBJ2-2 TRBV29-1 .
CASTHLAGGGAGELFF TGTGCCAGCACCCACCTAGCGGGCGGAGGAGCCGGGGAGCTGTTTTTT TRBD2 TRBJ2-2 TRBV7-8 .
CASSLGASGRAGLEQYF TGTGCCAGCAGCTTAGGCGCTAGCGGGAGGGCCGGTCTCGAGCAGTACTTC TRBD2 TRBJ2-7 TRBV7-9 .
CASSQQAGGREETQYF TGCGCCAGCAGCCAGCAAGCGGGAGGGAGAGAAGAGACCCAGTACTTC TRBD2 TRBJ2-5 TRBV4-3 .
CASSLQRGYEQYF TGTGCCAGCAGCTTACAAAGGGGGTACGAGCAGTACTTC . TRBJ2-7 TRBV7-8 .
CSVARSGNEQFF TGCAGCGTTGCAAGGTCAGGGAATGAGCAGTTCTTC . TRBJ2-1 TRBV29-1 .
CASTGRENNNEQFF TGTGCCAGTACGGGAAGAGAGAATAACAATGAGCAGTTCTTC . TRBJ2-1 TRBV19 .
CASSSGGATGELFF TGTGCCAGCAGTAGCGGGGGGGCCACCGGGGAGCTGTTTTTT TRBD2 TRBJ2-2 TRBV6-4 many
CSAEERLAGGRGTDTQYF TGCAGCGCTGAGGAGCGACTAGCGGGGGGGCGTGGCACAGATACGCAGTATTTT TRBD2 TRBJ2-3 TRBV29-1 .
CASSAQQPQETQYF TGTGCCAGCAGTGCTCAACAGCCTCAAGAGACCCAGTACTTC . TRBJ2-5 TRBV6-1 once
CASSPRRGVDTQYF TGTGCCAGCTCACCTAGACGGGGGGTAGATACGCAGTATTTT TRBD2 TRBJ2-3 TRBV18 .
CASSPGGTPGNTIYF TGTGCCAGCAGCCCCGGCGGCACTCCAGGAAACACCATATATTTT . TRBJ1-3 TRBV6-1 .
CASSPQPLIRQGLNTEAFF TGTGCCAGCTCACCACAGCCTCTGATAAGACAGGGGCTGAACACTGAAGCTTTCTTT TRBD1 TRBJ1-1 TRBV18 few
CASSLDRAYEQYF TGTGCCAGCAGCTTGGACAGGGCCTACGAGCAGTACTTC . TRBJ2-7 TRBV5-6 .
CASSVGRGDTEAFF TGTGCCAGCAGTGTGGGGCGCGGGGACACTGAAGCTTTCTTT . TRBJ1-1 TRBV25-1 .
CASSESGAEVDNTQYF TGTGCCAGCAGTGAATCCGGAGCGGAGGTGGATAATACGCAGTATTTT . TRBJ2-3 TRBV25-1 .
CASSTGTGELFF TGTGCCAGTAGTACGGGCACCGGGGAGCTGTTTTTT . TRBJ2-2 TRBV19 .
CASSPGRAGGLTGELFF TGCGCCAGCAGCCCCGGCCGAGCGGGGGGGCTCACCGGGGAGCTGTTTTTT TRBD2 TRBJ2-2 TRBV4-3 few
CASSSTGGNEKRFF TGTGCCAGCAGCTCCACAGGGGGTAATGAAAAACGGTTTTTT TRBD1 TRBJ1-4 TRBV7-9 .
CASAAGGGPTDTQYF TGCGCCAGCGCTGCGGGAGGGGGCCCGACAGATACGCAGTATTTT TRBD2 TRBJ2-3 TRBV5-1 .
CASSVINNEQFF TGTGCCAGCAGTGTAATAAACAATGAGCAGTTCTTC . TRBJ2-1 TRBV2 .
CASSSESSGRSTGELFF TGTGCCAGCAGCTCCGAGTCCAGCGGGAGGTCCACCGGGGAGCTGTTTTTT TRBD2 TRBJ2-2 TRBV13 .
CASSPYRGNYGYTF TGTGCCAGCTCACCTTACAGGGGCAATTATGGCTACACCTTC TRBD1 TRBJ1-2 TRBV18 .
CASSGTGKNQPQHF TGTGCCAGCAGCGGGACAGGGAAAAATCAGCCCCAGCATTTT TRBD1 TRBJ1-5 TRBV7-9 .
CASSRGQLAEETQYF TGTGCCAGCAGCAGGGGACAGCTAGCCGAAGAGACCCAGTACTTC TRBD1 TRBJ2-5 TRBV5-8 .
CASSQDPSGTDTQYF TGCGCCAGCAGCCAAGATCCTAGCGGGACAGATACGCAGTATTTT TRBD2 TRBJ2-3 TRBV4-3 .
CASSSVEPYEQYF TGTGCCAGCAGTAGCGTTGAGCCCTACGAGCAGTACTTC . TRBJ2-7 TRBV6-5 few
CASSVAVSGNTIYF TGTGCCAGCAGTGTGGCAGTCTCTGGAAACACCATATATTTT . TRBJ1-3 TRBV2 .
CSVSRQGASDTQYF TGCAGCGTCAGCAGGCAGGGGGCCTCAGATACGCAGTATTTT TRBD1 TRBJ2-3 TRBV29-1 .
CASSSTGTGSDTQYF TGTGCCAGTAGTTCAACCGGGACAGGGTCAGATACGCAGTATTTT TRBD1 TRBJ2-3 TRBV19 .
CASSPEAGAYEQYF TGTGCCAGCAGCCCTGAAGCGGGAGCCTACGAGCAGTACTTC TRBD2 TRBJ2-7 TRBV7-6 once
CASSIGRGLVNTEAFF TGTGCCAGTAGTATAGGAAGGGGGCTGGTGAACACTGAAGCTTTCTTT TRBD1 TRBJ1-1 TRBV19 .
CASSSTPNYGYTF TGTGCCAGCAGCTCCACACCTAACTATGGCTACACCTTC . TRBJ1-2 TRBV7-2 few
CASSGTAGGNTIYF TGTGCCAGCAGTGGGACAGCGGGCGGAAACACCATATATTTT TRBD1 TRBJ1-3 TRBV7-6 .
CASKDRGLNNSPLHF TGTGCCAGCAAAGACAGGGGCCTAAACAATTCACCCCTCCACTTT TRBD1 TRBJ1-6 TRBV25-1 .
CASSFQTTLGAGELFF TGTGCCAGCAGCTTTCAAACTACCCTAGGGGCCGGGGAGCTGTTTTTT . TRBJ2-2 TRBV11-2 .
CASSLSSYNSPLHF TGTGCCAGCAGCCTGAGCTCCTATAATTCACCCCTCCACTTT . TRBJ1-6 TRBV7-2 few
CASSHGQSDNQPQHF TGTGCCAGCAGTCATGGGCAGAGTGACAATCAGCCCCAGCATTTT . TRBJ1-5 TRBV5-8 .
CASSEGLAGNNEQFF TGCGCCAGCAGTGAGGGACTAGCGGGGAACAATGAGCAGTTCTTC TRBD2 TRBJ2-1 TRBV10-1 .
CASSLVSLGTDTQYF TGTGCCAGCAGCTTAGTGAGTCTAGGCACAGATACGCAGTATTTT . TRBJ2-3 TRBV11-2 once
CATSRIQGSYGYTF TGTGCCACCAGCAGAATACAGGGAAGCTATGGCTACACCTTC . TRBJ1-2 TRBV15 .
CASSLGGPGMKFEQFF TGTGCCAGCAGCTTAGGAGGTCCCGGGATGAAGTTTGAGCAGTTCTTC . TRBJ2-1 TRBV13 .